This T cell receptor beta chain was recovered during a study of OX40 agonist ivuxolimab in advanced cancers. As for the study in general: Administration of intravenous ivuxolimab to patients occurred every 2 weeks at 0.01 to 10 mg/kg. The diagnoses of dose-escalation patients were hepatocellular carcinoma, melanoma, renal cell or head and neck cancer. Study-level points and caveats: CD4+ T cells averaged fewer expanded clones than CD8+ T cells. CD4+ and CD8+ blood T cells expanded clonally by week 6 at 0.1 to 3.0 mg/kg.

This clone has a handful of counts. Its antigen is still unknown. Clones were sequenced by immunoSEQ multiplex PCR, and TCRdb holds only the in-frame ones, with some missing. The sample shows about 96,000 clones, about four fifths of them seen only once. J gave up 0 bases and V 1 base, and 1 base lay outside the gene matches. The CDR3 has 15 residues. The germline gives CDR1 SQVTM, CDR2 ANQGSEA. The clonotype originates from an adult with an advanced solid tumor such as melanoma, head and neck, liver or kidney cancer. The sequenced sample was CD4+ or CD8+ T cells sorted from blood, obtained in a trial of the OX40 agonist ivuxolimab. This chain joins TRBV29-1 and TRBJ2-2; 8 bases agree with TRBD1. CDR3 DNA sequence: TGCAGCGTTGAAGTGACAGGGGCGAACACCGGGGAGCTGTTTTTT. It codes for CSVEVTGANTGELFF.